This T cell receptor (beta chain) comes out of a study of radiotherapy plus CTLA-4 blockade in lung cancer. Study-level background: Disease control reached less than 40%, with objective responses in over 15%.

Produced via immunoSEQ multiplex PCR; TCRdb's table is partial and in-frame only. The data contain roughly 80,000 clones, around 76% of them singletons. Study-wide findings and caveats: Among blood TCR repertoires after radiotherapy plus ipilimumab, tumor-derived clones expanded.

About this clone itself: As yet, its antigen is unknown.

Germline V gene sequence: CDR1 SGHRS, CDR2 YFSETQ. V was clipped by 1 base and J by 1 base, with 9 bases between them. The length of the CDR3 is 15 residues. The clonotype comes from a human donor with non-small cell lung cancer who had a partial response to radiotherapy plus ipilimumab. Some clones in this sample may be carry-over from other donors' samples. The sample here was peripheral blood, taken from a patient treated with radiotherapy plus ipilimumab. The J gene is TRBJ2-1, the V gene TRBV5-1, with D maybe TRBD1 (5 bases). For the CDR3, the DNA is TGCGCCAGCAGCTTGACGCAGGGATCCTACAATGAGCAGTTCTTC. Its protein is CASSLTQGSYNEQFF.